These 19 T cell receptor beta chains were sequenced from one sample in a study of shared clonotypes between healthy human individuals. TCRdb's table, derived via immunoSEQ multiplex PCR, lists solely in-frame clones and lacks some. The sample yields about 1.1 million clones, 60% to 80% seen once. Sequences were obtained from memory CD4+ T cells from PBMCs. Regarding subset: CD45RA-negative fraction. These receptors all stem from a man younger than 30 in good health. Some clones in this sample may be carry-over from other donors' samples.

The chain recombines TRBV28 with TRBJ2-2; 9 bases map to TRBD1. This CDR3 is built from 16 residues. Germline loops: CDR1 MDHEN, CDR2 SYDVKM. Trimming removed 7 bases from V and 6 bases from J; junction bases left unmatched: 12. CDR3 sequence reads: CASTGPGTGTAGELFF. The CDR3 DNA sequence: TGTGCCAGCACCGGTCCCGGGACAGGGACTGCCGGGGAGCTGTTTTTT.

The chain recombines TRBV30 with TRBJ2-7; D possibly matches TRBD1 or TRBD2 (5 bases each). The CDR3 contains 12 residues. Trimming took off 6 bases at V and 7 bases at J, with 16 bases between the two ends. The germline V gene encodes CDR1 GTSNPN and CDR2 SVGIG (reference sequence). As DNA, the CDR3 is TGTGCCTGTTTCGGGACGGTGGGGGAGCAGTACTTC. Its protein product is CACFGTVGEQYF.

The J gene is TRBJ1-5, the V gene TRBV5-1, with 9 bases lining up with TRBD1. The CDR3 is made up of 15 amino acids. Per germline, CDR1 SGHRS and CDR2 YFSETQ. The trim removed 5 bases at V and 2 bases at J, leaving 5 bases unmatched. The CDR3 coding sequence is TGCGCCAGCAGTCCTCGGACAGGGGGCAATCAGCCCCAGCATTTT. This gives the protein CASSPRTGGNQPQHF.

As concerns this clone: This likely traces to a read error, being one base from a far larger clone. This rearrangement joins TRBV7-9 to TRBJ1-1, with D unclear. The CDR3 extends over 11 amino acids. Germline assignment: CDR1 SEHNR and CDR2 FQNEAQ (reference sequence). Trimming took 6 bases from V and 1 from J, leaving 3 bases between them. CDR3 loop: CASRGNTEAFF. The CDR3 nucleotides read TGTGCCAGCAGGGGGAACACTGAAGCTTTCTTT.

The J gene is TRBJ2-4, the V gene TRBV19, with 8 nucleotides matching TRBD1. CDR1 LNHDA and CDR2 SQIVND come from the germline V gene (reference sequence). V shed 5 bases, J shed 3 bases, and the junction held 9 bases outside the gene matches. CDR3 length: 16 amino acids. CDR3 in amino acids: CASSVDRALLKNIQYF. As DNA, the CDR3 is TGTGCCAGTAGTGTGGACAGGGCCCTTCTCAAAAACATTCAGTACTTC.

The V and J genes are TRBV2 and TRBJ2-5; TRBD2 agrees at 16 bases. In germline, CDR1 is SNHLY, CDR2 FYNNEI. The CDR3 runs 22 residues. The trim removed 6 bases at V and 4 bases at J, leaving 23 bases unmatched. The CDR3 nucleotides read TGTGCCAGCAGCTCCGGGACAGGGGGTCGGGGACTAGCGGGAGGGCCGGGAGAGACCCAGTACTTC. It codes for CASSSGTGGRGLAGGPGETQYF.

The chain carries TRBV2 and TRBJ1-5; 8 nucleotides line up with TRBD1. V was pared by 3 bases and J by 2 bases, with 6 bases of the junction left unmatched. There are 16 residues in the CDR3. Germline loops: CDR1 SNHLY, CDR2 FYNNEI. CDR3 nucleotide sequence: TGTGCCAGCAGTGATGGGGCAGGGGGCGGCAATCAGCCCCAGCATTTT. It specifies CASSDGAGGGNQPQHF.

The chain carries TRBV30 and TRBJ2-2; 7 nucleotides align to TRBD1. Germline V gene data show CDR1 as GTSNPN and CDR2 as SVGIG (reference sequence). The CDR3 is 14 residues long. With 2 bases clipped from V and 6 bases from J, the junction kept 6 bases outside the gene matches. The CDR3 DNA is TGTGCCTGGAGTTTACAGGGGATTGCCGGGGAGCTGTTTTTT. As protein: CAWSLQGIAGELFF. Full variable domain (rest looked up from reference TRBV30 and TRBJ2-2): SQTIHQWPATLVQPVGSPLSLECTVEGTSNPNLYWYRQAAGRGLQLLFYSVGIGQISSEVPQNLSASRPQDRQFILSSKKLLLSDSGFYLCAWSLQGIAGELFFGEGSRLTVL.

This chain uses TRBV2 with TRBJ1-6, with 7 bases identical to TRBD1. V gave up 8 bases and J gave up 7 bases; unmatched junction bases: 8. CDR1 is SNHLY and CDR2 is FYNNEI in the germline V gene. The length of the CDR3 is 14 residues. The CDR3 reads CASSGQVGNSPLHF. As DNA, the CDR3 is TGTGCCAGCTCCGGACAGGTTGGGAATTCACCCCTCCACTTT.

In nucleotides, the CDR3 is TGTGCCAGCAGCAGGGCCCCGGTAGGGGATAGCGCTGAAGCTTTCTTT. Residues: CASSRAPVGDSAEAFF. The rearrangement links TRBV5-4 to TRBJ1-1; perhaps TRBD1 as D (5 bases). Germline loops: CDR1 SGHNT, CDR2 YYREEE (reference sequence). CDR3 length: 16 amino acids. Trimming cost V 4 bases and J 6 bases, with 22 bases left between them.

The CDR3 loop reads CASSLGRRGTEAFF. In DNA form, the CDR3 reads TGTGCCAGCAGCCTGGGACGGAGGGGGACTGAAGCTTTCTTT. The rearrangement links TRBV7-2 to TRBJ1-1; TRBD1 is a possible D gene (6 bases). This CDR3 region has 14 residues. Germline values: CDR1 SGHTA, CDR2 FQGNSA. Trimming removed 5 bases at V and 5 bases at J, with 15 bases between.

The CDR3: CASSPPGLAGERIQYF. CDR3 sequence (DNA): TGTGCCAGCTCACCCCCGGGACTAGCGGGAGAGAGGATTCAGTACTTC. The rearrangement uses TRBV18 and TRBJ2-4; 14 nucleotides align to TRBD2. V lost 3 bases, J lost 10 bases, and 8 bases stayed unmatched. The CDR3 is 16 residues long. Germline values: CDR1 KGHSH, CDR2 LQKENI.

The chain combines TRBV6-6 with TRBJ2-7; 12 bases match TRBD2. CDR1 is MNHNY, CDR2 SVGAGI, per germline (reference sequence). V lost 4 bases, J lost 7 bases, and 8 bases stayed unmatched. CDR3 length: 15 amino acids. CDR3 DNA sequence: TGTGCCAGCAGTTTCTCTAGCGGGAGGGCAGGGGAGCAGTACTTC. Its protein product is CASSFSSGRAGEQYF.

The genes are TRBV2 and TRBJ2-7; 9 bases are shared with TRBD1. Germline V gene data show CDR1 as SNHLY and CDR2 as FYNNEI. The CDR3 spans 16 residues. The V segment lost 6 bases and the J segment 1 base; nucleotides outside the gene matches: 10. The CDR3 region has the DNA TGTGCCAGCAGCCTGAGAGGGACAGGGAGGTCCTACGAGCAGTACTTC. This gives the protein CASSLRGTGRSYEQYF.

V gene TRBV11-3 combines with J gene TRBJ2-1, with TRBD2 as a possible D gene (6 bases). V was cut by 4 bases and J by 4 bases, with 11 bases left in between. The germline CDR1 and CDR2 sequences are SGHNT and YENEEA. CDR3 length equals 14 residues. The CDR3 DNA reads TGTGCCAGCAGCTCGGAGGGCCGTTACAATGAGCAGTTCTTC. This translates into CASSSEGRYNEQFF.

The rearrangement joins TRBV5-4 to TRBJ2-1, with TRBD2 matching 15 bases. V trimming: 0 bases; J trimming: 8 bases; junction bases outside the gene matches: 3. The CDR3 is made up of 16 amino acids. Germline values: CDR1 SGHNT, CDR2 YYREEE (reference sequence). CDR3 in DNA: TGTGCCAGCAGCTTGGGGAGGACTAGCGGGAGGGATGAGCAGTTCTTC. Amino acid sequence: CASSLGRTSGRDEQFF.

This chain links TRBV27 with TRBJ1-5; perhaps TRBD1 as D (5 bases). Per germline, CDR1 MNHEY and CDR2 SMNVEV (reference sequence). The CDR3 is 19 amino acids. Trimming removed 9 bases from V and 5 bases from J, with 32 bases in between. As DNA, the CDR3 is TGTGCCAGGCGGATAATCAGTTATATTGGGGTAAAGACAGATCAGCCCCAGCATTTT. Translated: CARRIISYIGVKTDQPQHF.

This chain links TRBV7-9 with TRBJ1-2; no reliable D call. The CDR3 has 13 residues. Germline V gene sequence: CDR1 SEHNR, CDR2 FQNEAQ (reference sequence). V was trimmed by 2 bases and J by 8 bases, leaving 12 bases between them. CDR3 region: CASSLLPREGYTF. CDR3 nucleotide sequence: TGTGCCAGCAGCTTACTGCCAAGGGAAGGCTACACCTTC.

For the CDR3, the DNA is TGTGCCAGCAGCTTACAGGGGATGGCCTACGAGCAGTACTTC. This codes for CASSLQGMAYEQYF. The chain combines TRBV7-2 with TRBJ2-7, with a tentative D call TRBD1 (6 bases). V lost 2 bases and J lost 2, with 10 bases in between. The germline V gene encodes CDR1 SGHTA and CDR2 FQGNSA. This CDR3 has 14 amino acids.